What follows describes a single T cell receptor (beta chain). No antigen is known for it. The CDR3 covers 13 residues. Germline-derived CDR1 and CDR2 are MNHEY and SVGAGI. V gave up 6 bases and J gave up 4 bases; unmatched junction bases: 4. The source of the sample is a study of OX40 agonist ivuxolimab in advanced cancers. Study conclusions and caveats: Among patients with partial responses at 0.1-3.0 mg/kg, clonal expansion was among the lowest.

Using immunoSEQ multiplex PCR, the repertoire was profiled, and TCRdb retains in-frame clones only, with some absent. This table holds over 25,000 clones, around 80% found once. The receptor was isolated from an adult with an advanced solid tumor such as melanoma, head and neck, liver or kidney cancer. The material sequenced was CD4+ or CD8+ T cells sorted from blood, taken in a trial of the OX40 agonist ivuxolimab. This chain joins TRBV6-5 and TRBJ1-1; TRBD1 matches at 8 bases. The CDR3 region has the DNA TGTGCCAGCAGGTGGACAGGGAGCACTGAAGCTTTCTTT. It codes for CASRWTGSTEAFF.